Presented here are 9 T cell receptor beta chains from one specimen sequenced in a study of T cells in Graves' hyperthyroidism and ophthalmopathy. Regions amplified from RNA transcripts were the TCR beta CDR3 regions. Primed by the HTBI set, a first-round RT-PCR was run on the TCR CDR3. TCRdb recomputed calls from the multiplex PCR reads with MiXCR, one row per CDR3 protein. The sample lists a few hundred thousand distinct CDR3 sequences; about 15% were seen once. Material: blood. Source of these receptors: a woman under 40 with Graves' hyperthyroidism.

This clonotype was detected many times. The chain has TRBV7-2 and TRBJ2-7; 7 bases match TRBD2. The germline V gene encodes CDR1 SGHTA and CDR2 FQGNSA. CDR3 size: 11 residues. The junction had 2 bases not matched to a gene; V was cut back by 6 bases and J by 6 bases. The CDR3 region is CASSSGPEQYF. The CDR3 nucleotides are TGTGCCAGCAGTAGCGGGCCCGAGCAGTACTTC.

The gene calls are TRBV7-9 and TRBJ2-1, with 13 bases aligning to TRBD2. V lost 4 bases and J lost 10; bases outside the gene matches: 7. The germline V gene encodes CDR1 SEHNR and CDR2 FQNEAQ (reference sequence). This CDR3 spans 15 amino acids. Here the CDR3 DNA reads TGTGCCAGCAGCTCCGGACTAGCGGGAGCGCGAGAGCAGTTCTTC. Encoded protein: CASSSGLAGAREQFF.

This clonotype was observed many times. The chain carries TRBV7-2 and TRBJ2-3, with D perhaps TRBD1 or TRBD2 (5 bases each). Trimming pared 1 base from V and 2 bases from J, leaving 19 bases between. CDR1 is SGHTA, CDR2 FQGNSA, per germline. This CDR3 is 18 amino acids long. CDR3 in DNA: TGTGCCAGCAGCTTAGATGGCCGGGGACGACGAAACACAGATACGCAGTATTTT. The encoded protein is CASSLDGRGRRNTDTQYF.

The sample holds many counts of this clonotype. The gene calls are TRBV28 and TRBJ2-5, with 7 bases matching TRBD1. The CDR3 runs to 15 residues. Germline V gene sequence: CDR1 MDHEN, CDR2 SYDVKM. After removal of 6 bases from V and 2 bases from J, the junction contained 9 bases not matched to a gene. In nucleotides, the CDR3 is TGTGCCAGCAGGACAGGTGGGACAGTTCAAGAGACCCAGTACTTC. The encoded protein is CASRTGGTVQETQYF.

This clonotype was recorded at least ten times. The gene calls are TRBV30 and TRBJ2-3, with 11 bases lining up with TRBD2. This CDR3 region has 14 residues. With 0 bases clipped from V and 5 bases from J, the junction kept 1 base outside the gene matches. Germline V gene data show CDR1 as GTSNPN and CDR2 as SVGIG (reference sequence). In nucleotides, the CDR3 is TGTGCCTGGAGTGTTCTAGCGGGAGGAGATACGCAGTATTTT. Translated: CAWSVLAGGDTQYF.

In this sample, this clonotype turned up many times. The V and J genes are TRBV18 and TRBJ2-7; no reliable D call. Deletions cut 6 bases from V and 4 bases from J, with 10 bases between. CDR3 length: 12 residues. Germline V gene sequence: CDR1 KGHSH, CDR2 LQKENI. CDR3 coding DNA: TGTGCCAGCTCCCCGGACGGGTACGAGCAGTACTTC. This translates into CASSPDGYEQYF.

The chain employs TRBV24-1 and TRBJ2-1, with D possibly TRBD2 on 6 matching bases. The CDR3 is made up of 18 amino acids. V was clipped by 3 bases and J by 6 bases, with 23 bases between them. The germline CDR1 and CDR2 sequences are KGHDR and SFDVKD. Here the CDR3 reads CATSDGISGSSRGNEQFF. CDR3 nucleotide sequence: TGTGCCACCAGTGATGGGATTAGCGGTTCGTCTAGAGGCAATGAGCAGTTCTTC.

This clonotype was counted ten times or more. The chain employs TRBV12-3 or TRBV12-4 and TRBJ1-2, with 9 bases fitting TRBD1. The CDR3 totals 15 residues. V dropped 2 bases and J dropped 4; count of bases not matched to a gene: 5. The CDR3 is CASSLTTGGIYGYTF. CDR3 DNA sequence: TGTGCCAGCAGTTTAACCACAGGGGGCATCTATGGCTACACCTTC.

This clonotype was observed at least ten times. This chain joins TRBV28 and TRBJ2-3; D call uncertain. This CDR3 has 14 amino acids. From germline, CDR1 is MDHEN and CDR2 SYDVKM. Trimming took off 6 bases at V and 2 bases at J, with 12 bases between the two ends. CDR3 bases: TGTGCCAGCAGCAGGACCGATATCACAGATACGCAGTATTTT. This gives the protein CASSRTDITDTQYF.